The subject of this entry is one T cell receptor beta chain. As yet, its antigen is unknown. This record belongs to a study of T cell responses to AZD1222 COVID-19 vaccine. Points from the study as a whole: Among AZD1222 vaccinees, only six were seropositive at baseline. CD4 TCRs linked to vaccination spanned spike, dominating at 160-218 and 743-854. As reported, nearly half of all spike-specific TCRs target variant regions that are unmutated. Clonal diversity was possibly underestimated, and white British individuals and females predominated among donors.

Sequencing was performed with immunoSEQ multiplex PCR; in TCRdb, only in-frame clones are kept and a portion is missing. The data show 75,000 to 80,000 clones, 85% to 90% seen once. The CDR3 contains 14 residues. Germline assignment: CDR1 SGHAT and CDR2 FQNNGV. V lost 3 bases and J lost 4, with 9 bases in between. The specimen was peripheral blood, collected 28 days after the second AZD1222 dose. The chain employs TRBV11-2 and TRBJ1-4; D gene unclear. This receptor was taken from an adult who received the AZD1222 COVID-19 vaccine. CDR3 coding DNA: TGTGCCAGCAGCTTGGCGGGCAATAATGAAAAACTGTTTTTT. Its translation: CASSLAGNNEKLFF.